This T cell receptor beta chain was identified during a study of glioma-infiltrating T cells after dendritic cell vaccination. Overall study: Patients had newly diagnosed or recurrent glioblastoma and received dendritic cell vaccines.

Up to 2 ug genomic DNA was used for TCRB CDR3 amplification. Assay used: immunoSEQ multiplex PCR; TCRdb lists only in-frame clones, some missing. This sample carries fewer than 85,000 clones, approximately 81% of them seen once, and the ten largest clones take 7% to 9.5%. This CDR3 comprises 15 residues. Trimming cost V 5 bases and J 0 bases, with 11 bases left between them. CDR1 and CDR2 from the germline V gene are SEHNR and FQNEAQ (reference sequence). This sequence was found in a human donor with glioblastoma. The chain uses TRBV7-9 and TRBJ1-3, with a weak D call TRBD1 (6 bases). The sample consisted of blood, taken before dendritic cell vaccination. The CDR3 loop is CASSPTGRSGNTIYF. In DNA form, the CDR3 reads TGTGCCAGCAGCCCAACAGGGCGCTCTGGAAACACCATATATTTT.